This TCR beta chain stems from a study of blood T cell repertoires in COVID-19. Whole-study context: Spain, Italy and the United States supplied samples that represented acute and convalescent COVID-19.

Per the original data handling: Amplification with reference gene primers provided the estimates of nucleated cell counts. The protocol was immunoSEQ multiplex PCR, while the TCRdb copy is restricted to in-frame clones and leaves out a portion. That table is the source of V, J and clone size, and D and trimming were worked out from the DNA. The table includes roughly 230,000 clones, about 86% detected once. V gave up 6 bases and J gave up 0 bases, with 15 bases separating them. This CDR3 region has 16 residues. CDR1 is SNHLY and CDR2 is FYNNEI in the germline V gene. Sequences were obtained from peripheral blood. The chain employs TRBV2 and TRBJ1-3; possibly TRBD1 for D (6 bases). The receptor was isolated from a man aged 35 to 55 with active or convalescent COVID-19. Written as DNA, the CDR3 is TGTGCCAGCAGCGCTACAGGGCCATCCTCTGGAAACACCATATATTTT. Protein: CASSATGPSSGNTIYF.